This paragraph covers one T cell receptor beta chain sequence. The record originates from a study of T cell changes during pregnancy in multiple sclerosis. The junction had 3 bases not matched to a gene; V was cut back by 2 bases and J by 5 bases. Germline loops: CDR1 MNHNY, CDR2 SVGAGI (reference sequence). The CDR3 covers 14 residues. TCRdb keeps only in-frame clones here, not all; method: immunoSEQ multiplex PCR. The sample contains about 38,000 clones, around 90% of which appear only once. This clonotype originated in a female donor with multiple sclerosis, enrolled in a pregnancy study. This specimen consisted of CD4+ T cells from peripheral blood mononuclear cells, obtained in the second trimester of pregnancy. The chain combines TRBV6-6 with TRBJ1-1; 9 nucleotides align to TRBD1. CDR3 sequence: CASSYPTGGTEAFF. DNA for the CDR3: TGTGCCAGCAGTTACCCGACAGGGGGAACTGAAGCTTTCTTT.